Listed here is a single T cell receptor beta chain. Researchers ran the PCR with 60 Vbeta and 13 Jbeta primers. Assay used: immunoSEQ multiplex PCR; TCRdb lists only in-frame clones, some missing. The repertoire holds 150,000 to 200,000 clones, with 80% to 85% as singletons. Looked up from germline, CDR1 is KGHSH and CDR2 is LQKENI. CDR3 size: 17 residues. Trimming stripped 3 bases from V and 0 bases from J, with 15 bases between. These data originate in a study of cytomegalovirus exposure and HLA in healthy donors. Overall study context: From donors who were HLA-typed, an early data release held 65 million to 85 million unique TCRs.

Sequencing input: PBMCs. The chain recombines TRBV18 with TRBJ2-4, with TRBD1 as a possible D gene (6 bases). This TCR came from a man aged 35 to 55 in good health and CMV-seropositive. The DNA of the CDR3 is TGTGCCAGCTCACCCCAGGGGACGGGGCTAGCCAAAAACATTCAGTACTTC. Its protein product is CASSPQGTGLAKNIQYF.